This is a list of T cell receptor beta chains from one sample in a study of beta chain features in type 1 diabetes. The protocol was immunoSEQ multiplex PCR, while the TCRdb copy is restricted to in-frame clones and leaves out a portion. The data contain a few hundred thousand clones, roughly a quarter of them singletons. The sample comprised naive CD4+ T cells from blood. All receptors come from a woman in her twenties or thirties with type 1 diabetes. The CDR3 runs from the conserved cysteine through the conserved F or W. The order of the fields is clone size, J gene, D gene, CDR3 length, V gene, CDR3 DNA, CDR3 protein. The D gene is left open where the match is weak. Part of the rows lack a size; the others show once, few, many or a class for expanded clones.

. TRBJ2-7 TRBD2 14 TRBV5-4 TGTGCCAGCAGCTTGTCAAGCGGGAGCTACGAGCAGTACTTC CASSLSSGSYEQYF
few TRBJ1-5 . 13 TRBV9 TGTGCCAGCAGCCTAAACGGGGATCAGCCCCAGCATTTT CASSLNGDQPQHF
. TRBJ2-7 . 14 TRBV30 TGTGCCTGGAGTGTACCCGGGGGAGGCTACGAGCAGTACTTC CAWSVPGGGYEQYF
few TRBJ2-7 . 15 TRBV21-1 TGTGCCAGCAGCATCCTAGCCATGATCTCCTACGAGCAGTACTTC CASSILAMISYEQYF
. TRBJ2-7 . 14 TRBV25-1 TGTGCCAGCAGTGAACTCTCTTTCGTCGACGAGCAGTACTTC CASSELSFVDEQYF
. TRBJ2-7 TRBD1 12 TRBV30 TGTGCCTGGAGTTCAGGGGGCCCCGAGCAGTACTTC CAWSSGGPEQYF
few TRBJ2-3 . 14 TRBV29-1 TGCAGCGTTGGGATTGGGCAGGGCACAGATACGCAGTATTTT CSVGIGQGTDTQYF
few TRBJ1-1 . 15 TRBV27 TGTGCCAGCAGGCGGGGGGTCGGTTTAGGCACTGAAGCTTTCTTT CASRRGVGLGTEAFF
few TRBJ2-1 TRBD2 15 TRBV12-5 TGTGCTAGTGCCCCACTAGCGGGAGCGTACAATGAGCAGTTCTTC CASAPLAGAYNEQFF
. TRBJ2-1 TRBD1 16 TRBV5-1 TGCGCCAGCAGCTTGGCGGGCAGGGGGCGCGGGGATGAGCAGTTCTTC CASSLAGRGRGDEQFF
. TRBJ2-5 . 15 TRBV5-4 TGTGCCAGCAGCTTGGGATGGGATCGGGAGGAGACCCAGTACTTC CASSLGWDREETQYF
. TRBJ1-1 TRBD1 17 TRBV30 TGTGCCTGGAGTGTTCAGGGGGCGAGCCTGATGAACACTGAAGCTTTCTTT CAWSVQGASLMNTEAFF
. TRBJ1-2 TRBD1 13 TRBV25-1 TGTGCCAGCTTCGACAGGGCTGGCTATGGCTACACCTTC CASFDRAGYGYTF
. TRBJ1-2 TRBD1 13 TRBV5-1 TGCGCCAGCAGCTTCGGGACAGCTTATGGCTACACCTTC CASSFGTAYGYTF
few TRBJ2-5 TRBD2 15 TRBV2 TGTGCCAGCAGTGGGATGGCTAGCGGACAAGAGACCCAGTACTTC CASSGMASGQETQYF
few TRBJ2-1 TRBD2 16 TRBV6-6 TGTGCCAGCAGTTTCACGACTAGCGGAGGCAACAATGAGCAGTTCTTC CASSFTTSGGNNEQFF
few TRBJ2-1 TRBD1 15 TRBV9 TGTGCCAGCAGCGTGATCCCAGGGGGCTACAATGAGCAGTTCTTC CASSVIPGGYNEQFF